This T cell receptor (beta chain) was found in a study of T-cell reconstitution after alpha-beta-depleted transplantation in children. Study-level findings and limits: One year post-transplant, T-cell counts and diversity were largely derived from T cells produced anew. Two months or so post-transplant, alpha-beta T cells reportedly derived from several hundred expanded graft clones.

Worth noting for this clonotype: Its antigen is as yet unknown.

The germline V gene has CDR1 SNHLY and CDR2 FYNNEI. Losses at the gene ends were 7 bases for V and 3 bases for J; bases not matched to a gene: 13. There are 16 residues in the CDR3. The authors prepared the TCRbeta library with unique molecular identifiers. TCRdb used MiXCR to reprocess the PCR reads, holding one entry per CDR3 protein. The data contain some 460,000 distinct CDR3 sequences, 15% to 20% of them singletons. Material: PBMCs, mostly from graft donor cells, obtained 360 days after TCRalphabeta/CD19-depleted stem cell transplant. The V call is TRBV2, the J call TRBJ1-2; 8 positions match TRBD1. The clonotype was recovered from a boy younger than two who had a stem cell transplant for Wiskott-Aldrich syndrome, so the T cells may come from the graft donor. The CDR3 DNA sequence: TGTGCCAGCAACCTGTGGCGCTCACAGGGGGACTATGGCTACACCTTC. Translating it yields CASNLWRSQGDYGYTF. Supplemented by reference TRBV2 and TRBJ1-2, the full variable domain reads EPEVTQTPSHQVTQMGQEVILRCVPISNHLYFYWYRQILGQKVEFLVSFYNNEISEKSEIFDDQFSVERPDGSNFTLKIRSTKLEDSAMYFCASNLWRSQGDYGYTFGSGTRLTVV.